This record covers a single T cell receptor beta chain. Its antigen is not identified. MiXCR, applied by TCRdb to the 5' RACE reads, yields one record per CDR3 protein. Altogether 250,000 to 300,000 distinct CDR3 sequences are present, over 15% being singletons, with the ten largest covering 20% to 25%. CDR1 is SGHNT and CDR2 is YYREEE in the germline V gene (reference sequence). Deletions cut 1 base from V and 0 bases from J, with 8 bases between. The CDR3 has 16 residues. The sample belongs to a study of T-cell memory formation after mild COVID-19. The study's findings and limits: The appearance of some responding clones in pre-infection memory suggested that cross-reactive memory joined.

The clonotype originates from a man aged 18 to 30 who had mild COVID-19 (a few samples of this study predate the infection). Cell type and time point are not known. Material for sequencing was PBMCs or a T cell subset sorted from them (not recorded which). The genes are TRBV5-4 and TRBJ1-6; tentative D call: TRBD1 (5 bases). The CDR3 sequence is CASSLNGGSYNSPLHF. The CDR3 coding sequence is TGTGCCAGCAGCTTGAACGGGGGCTCCTATAATTCACCCCTCCACTTT.